This TCR beta chain was obtained from a study of response to subunit inactivated influenza vaccine. Study-level findings and limits: It was the authors' suggestion that each seasonal influenza vaccination recruits few new T cells.

Via MiXCR, TCRdb re-called the RT-PCR reads, giving one row per CDR3 protein. In the table there are hundreds of thousands of distinct CDR3 sequences, roughly 8.2% of which are singletons. There are a few counts of this clonotype. Its specificity is unknown. This CDR3 spans 14 amino acids. The germline V gene encodes CDR1 SGHAT and CDR2 FQDESV (reference sequence). Trimming took 5 bases from V and 6 from J, leaving 17 bases between them. The chain couples TRBV11-1 to TRBJ2-7; TRBD2 might be the D (6 bases). The receptor was derived from a man aged 50-75 years who received an inactivated influenza vaccine. The material sequenced was PBMCs from blood, taken roughly 24 months after vaccination. In DNA, the CDR3 is TGTGCCAGCAGCGCCGAGGTCCGGGGGAGCGAGCAGTACTTC. Amino acids: CASSAEVRGSEQYF.